The present T cell receptor (beta chain) was sequenced within a study of blood T cell repertoires in COVID-19. The method was immunoSEQ multiplex PCR; TCRdb's version includes in-frame clones alone and lacks a portion of them. The sample has 330,000 or so clones, roughly 87% seen once. This CDR3 has 15 amino acids. The germline V gene encodes CDR1 SGHVS and CDR2 FQNEAQ. Trimming shortened V by 1 base and J by 4 bases, and 13 bases separated the two germline ends. The sequence derives from a woman aged 60-75 years with COVID-19, enrolled during active disease. This sequence joins TRBV7-8 and TRBJ1-1; tentatively, D is TRBD1 (6 bases). Sequenced: peripheral blood. The CDR3 sequence is CASSLGVGRGTEAFF. The CDR3 DNA reads as TGTGCCAGCAGCTTAGGGGTGGGCAGGGGCACTGAAGCTTTCTTT.